This is a list of T cell receptor beta chains from one sample in a study of blood T cell repertoires in COVID-19. The repertoire was sequenced with immunoSEQ multiplex PCR; TCRdb's copy has only in-frame clones and lacks some. The data contain 280,000 or so clones, around 84% of them singletons. The specimen was PBMCs or T cells enriched from blood (not recorded which). The receptors come from a woman aged 45-65 years who had recovered from COVID-19. Each CDR3 is given with its conserved first and last residue. A D gene is named only where the DNA matches it firmly. Not every row has a clone size; where given, it reads once, few, many or a size class.

V gene,D gene,clone size,J gene,CDR3 length,CDR3 protein,CDR3 DNA
TRBV27,TRBD1,-,TRBJ2-1,16,CASSFAGGTSYNEQFF,TGTGCCAGCAGTTTTGCAGGGGGCACCTCCTACAATGAGCAGTTCTTC
TRBV19,TRBD2,-,TRBJ2-3,16,CASSSLAAASTDTQYF,TGTGCCAGTAGTTCCCTAGCGGCCGCTAGCACAGATACGCAGTATTTT
TRBV6-5,-,once,TRBJ2-7,14,CASTAGPGRGEQYF,TGTGCCAGCACCGCAGGACCAGGGCGAGGCGAGCAGTACTTC
TRBV5-5,-,-,TRBJ2-7,13,CASSPTGNYEQYF,TGTGCCAGCAGCCCTACAGGGAACTACGAGCAGTACTTC
TRBV5-1,TRBD1,-,TRBJ1-5,15,CASSLEGQGGQPQHF,TGCGCCAGCAGCTTGGAAGGACAGGGAGGTCAGCCCCAGCATTTT
TRBV19,-,-,TRBJ2-3,19,CASSIMFTGGHTYTDTQYF,TGTGCCAGTAGTATTATGTTTACCGGCGGGCATACCTACACAGATACGCAGTATTTT
TRBV2,-,few,TRBJ2-2,13,CASGAQNTGELFF,TGTGCCAGCGGGGCCCAGAACACCGGGGAGCTGTTTTTT
TRBV7-2,-,-,TRBJ1-5,11,CASSLGGPQHF,TGTGCCAGCAGCTTAGGAGGGCCCCAGCATTTT
TRBV2,TRBD2,few,TRBJ2-7,13,CASQRREGGEQYF,TGTGCCAGCCAAAGGAGGGAGGGCGGCGAGCAGTACTTC
TRBV5-5,-,-,TRBJ1-1,14,CASSGRAGNTEAFF,TGTGCCAGCAGCGGCCGCGCGGGGAACACTGAAGCTTTCTTT
TRBV4-2,TRBD2,-,TRBJ2-2,15,CASSQDSGGAGELFF,TGTGCCAGCAGCCAAGATAGCGGGGGGGCCGGGGAGCTGTTTTTT
TRBV4-2,-,many,TRBJ1-6,14,CASSQERSGGSLHF,TGTGCCAGCAGCCAAGAGAGGTCCGGCGGTTCCCTCCACTTT
TRBV5-5,-,-,TRBJ2-4,15,CASRMGLATKNIQYF,TGTGCCAGCAGAATGGGTCTAGCTACAAAAAACATTCAGTACTTC
TRBV27,TRBD2,-,TRBJ2-3,16,CASSLSGTSGVGAQYF,TGTGCCAGCAGTTTATCTGGGACTAGCGGGGTTGGAGCGCAGTATTTT
TRBV7-2,TRBD2,-,TRBJ2-1,15,CASSLSSGRVNEQFF,TGTGCCAGCAGCTTAAGTAGCGGGAGGGTCAATGAGCAGTTCTTC
TRBV5-1,TRBD1,-,TRBJ1-6,15,CASSLWTGTKAPLHF,TGCGCCAGCAGCTTATGGACAGGTACAAAAGCACCCCTCCACTTT
TRBV14,TRBD1,-,TRBJ1-4,19,CASSQGILAGGTTNEKLFF,TGTGCCAGCAGCCAAGGAATTCTGGCAGGGGGCACGACTAATGAAAAACTGTTTTTT
TRBV5-1,TRBD1,-,TRBJ1-1,16,CASSLGQRLQTSPAFF,TGCGCCAGCAGCCTGGGACAGAGACTTCAGACCTCTCCGGCTTTCTTT
TRBV19,TRBD1,once,TRBJ2-2,15,CASRFDRGNTGELFF,TGTGCCAGTAGATTTGACAGGGGAAACACCGGGGAGCTGTTTTTT
TRBV3-1/TRBV3-2,TRBD1,-,TRBJ2-7,14,CASSQEQGAYEQYF,TGTGCCAGCAGCCAAGAGCAGGGGGCATACGAGCAGTACTTC
TRBV6-5,TRBD2,-,TRBJ2-1,15,CASTVAGGPVNEQFF,TGTGCCAGCACCGTAGCGGGAGGGCCCGTCAATGAGCAGTTCTTC
TRBV20-1,-,-,TRBJ2-1,14,CSASGRSSYNEQFF,TGCAGTGCTAGTGGTCGTAGCTCCTACAATGAGCAGTTCTTC
TRBV5-8,TRBD1,-,TRBJ1-6,15,CASSHGQGGNSPLHF,TGTGCCAGCAGCCACGGACAGGGAGGTAATTCACCCCTCCACTTT
TRBV20-1,TRBD1,-,TRBJ1-2,11,CSARTPGGGTF,TGCAGTGCTAGGACGCCAGGGGGCGGTACCTTC
TRBV19,-,-,TRBJ2-5,14,CASSTGLIQETQYF,TGTGCCAGTAGTACTGGACTAATACAAGAGACCCAGTACTTC
TRBV6-5,TRBD2,-,TRBJ2-7,15,CASKGTSGGAYEQYF,TGTGCCAGCAAAGGGACTAGCGGGGGGGCCTACGAGCAGTACTTC
TRBV7-2,TRBD1,-,TRBJ2-5,15,CASSLGQGFEETQYF,TGTGCCAGCAGCTTAGGACAGGGGTTTGAAGAGACCCAGTACTTC
TRBV28,-,few,TRBJ1-4,15,CASSLHNGENEKLFF,TGTGCCAGCAGTCTCCACAACGGGGAAAATGAAAAACTGTTTTTT
TRBV7-2,-,-,TRBJ2-7,11,CASSPAYEQYF,TGTGCCAGCAGCCCCGCCTACGAGCAGTACTTC
TRBV11-3,-,few,TRBJ1-1,14,CASSLSGDNTEAFF,TGTGCCAGCAGCTTATCCGGGGATAACACTGAAGCTTTCTTT
TRBV10-2,TRBD2,-,TRBJ2-2,16,CASSSGSGANTGELFF,TGCGCCAGCAGTAGTGGGAGCGGGGCAAACACCGGGGAGCTGTTTTTT
TRBV19,-,-,TRBJ1-5,13,CASSIQANQPQHF,TGTGCCAGTAGTATCCAGGCCAATCAGCCCCAGCATTTT
TRBV24-1,TRBD1,-,TRBJ1-5,14,CATQGAYSNQPQHF,TGTGCCACACAGGGGGCTTATAGCAATCAGCCCCAGCATTTT
TRBV29-1,-,-,TRBJ1-4,14,CSVSGGGGPEKLFF,TGCAGCGTTTCTGGCGGGGGAGGACCCGAAAAACTGTTTTTT
TRBV5-1,TRBD1,-,TRBJ2-3,15,CASSFDRAQRDTQYF,TGCGCCAGCAGCTTCGACAGGGCCCAAAGGGATACGCAGTATTTT
TRBV19,-,-,TRBJ1-6,15,CASSIGARTGTPLHF,TGTGCCAGTAGTATAGGCGCCAGAACGGGGACACCCCTCCACTTT
TRBV14,TRBD2,-,TRBJ2-1,16,CASSQIGLAGGNEQFF,TGTGCCAGCAGCCAGATTGGACTAGCGGGAGGTAATGAGCAGTTCTTC
TRBV12-3/TRBV12-4,TRBD2,-,TRBJ2-3,12,CASSAGLLAQYF,TGTGCCAGCAGTGCGGGACTACTGGCGCAGTATTTT
TRBV4-3,-,once,TRBJ2-1,15,CASSEKNFGYNEQFF,TGCGCCAGCAGCGAAAAAAATTTCGGCTACAATGAGCAGTTCTTC
TRBV28,-,-,TRBJ1-2,15,CASSLPRGLANGYTF,TGTGCCAGCAGTTTACCCCGGGGACTAGCTAATGGCTACACCTTC
TRBV15,-,-,TRBJ1-1,15,CATSRDPGGLTEAFF,TGTGCCACCAGCAGAGATCCCGGGGGGCTCACTGAAGCTTTCTTT
TRBV7-9,-,-,TRBJ2-5,14,CASRLQGGRETQYF,TGTGCCAGCAGACTCCAGGGCGGCCGGGAGACCCAGTACTTC
TRBV7-9,-,-,TRBJ1-1,14,CASSEAGLYTEAFF,TGTGCCAGCAGCGAGGCAGGACTATACACTGAAGCTTTCTTT
TRBV19,-,-,TRBJ2-1,14,CASSAGSSYNEQFF,TGTGCCAGTAGTGCGGGTAGCTCCTACAATGAGCAGTTCTTC
TRBV12-3/TRBV12-4,-,few,TRBJ1-5,13,CASSVTGHQPQHF,TGTGCCAGCAGCGTTACAGGGCATCAGCCCCAGCATTTT
TRBV7-6,-,few,TRBJ2-7,14,CASSPMEGSYEQYF,TGTGCCAGCAGCCCCATGGAGGGGTCTTACGAGCAGTACTTC